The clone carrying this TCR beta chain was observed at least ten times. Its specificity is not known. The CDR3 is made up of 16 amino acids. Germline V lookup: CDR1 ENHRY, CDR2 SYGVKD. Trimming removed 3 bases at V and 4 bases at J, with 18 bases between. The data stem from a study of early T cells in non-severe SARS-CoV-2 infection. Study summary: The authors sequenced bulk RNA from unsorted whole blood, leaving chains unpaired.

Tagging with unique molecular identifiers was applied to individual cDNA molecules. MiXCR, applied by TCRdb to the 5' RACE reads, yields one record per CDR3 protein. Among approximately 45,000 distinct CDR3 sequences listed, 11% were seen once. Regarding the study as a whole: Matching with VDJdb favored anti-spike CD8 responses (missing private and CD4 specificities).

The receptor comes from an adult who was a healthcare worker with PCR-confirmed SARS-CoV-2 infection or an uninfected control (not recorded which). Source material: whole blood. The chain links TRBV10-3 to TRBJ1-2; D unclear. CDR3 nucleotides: TGTGCCATCAGTGACGATAGGGCAGGTCTCTCCTATGGCTACACCTTC. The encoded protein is CAISDDRAGLSYGYTF.